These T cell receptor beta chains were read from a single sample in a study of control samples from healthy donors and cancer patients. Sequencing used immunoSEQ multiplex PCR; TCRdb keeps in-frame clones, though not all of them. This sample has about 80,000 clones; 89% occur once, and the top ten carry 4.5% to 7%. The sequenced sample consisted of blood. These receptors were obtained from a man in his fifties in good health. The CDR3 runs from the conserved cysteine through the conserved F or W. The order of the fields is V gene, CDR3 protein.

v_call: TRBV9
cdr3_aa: CASSLAQGISTDTQYF

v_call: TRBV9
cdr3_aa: CASSVSGGAGDTQYF

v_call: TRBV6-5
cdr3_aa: CASTAQGANTEAFF

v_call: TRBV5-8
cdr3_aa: CASSPRGFRQPQHF

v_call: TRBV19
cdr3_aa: CAISQGITGELFF

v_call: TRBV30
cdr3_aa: CAWSVLLGTEAFF

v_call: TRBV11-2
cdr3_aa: CASSLDRETQYF

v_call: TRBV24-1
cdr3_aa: CATSDFTQGALNEQFF

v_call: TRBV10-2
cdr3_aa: CASSERLQGPASGANVLTF

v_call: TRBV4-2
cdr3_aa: CASSHSGTVSYEQYF

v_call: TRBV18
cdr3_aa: CASSPLGGSNQPQHF

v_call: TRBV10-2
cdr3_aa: CASRPNTYNEQFF

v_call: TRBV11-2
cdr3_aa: CASSLGGGNTEAFF

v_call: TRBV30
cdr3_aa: CAWSTEPNTEAFF

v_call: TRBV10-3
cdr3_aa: CAISESGQGNEQFF

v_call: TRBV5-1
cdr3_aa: CASSLGTGSSHEKLFF

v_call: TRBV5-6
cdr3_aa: CASSRGGSPLHF

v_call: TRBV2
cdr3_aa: CASRGVVNQPQHF

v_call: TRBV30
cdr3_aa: CAWSVRDRVATNEKLFF

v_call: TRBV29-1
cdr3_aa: CSVEAGVDTEAFF

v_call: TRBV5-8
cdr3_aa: CASSPGLTTRNEQFF

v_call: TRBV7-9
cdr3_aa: CASSFDAGQGAYEQYF

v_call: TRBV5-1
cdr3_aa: CASSQYRGELGTDTQYF

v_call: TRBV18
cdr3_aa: CASSPPDLSRANVLTF

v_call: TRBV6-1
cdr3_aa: CASSEGTGLYGYTF

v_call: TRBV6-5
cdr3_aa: CASRRDIRTGELFF

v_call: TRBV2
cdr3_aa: CASTRTRQPPLHF

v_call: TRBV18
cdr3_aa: CASSYRDTYQETQYF

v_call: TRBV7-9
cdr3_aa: CASSGGLATPYQETQYF

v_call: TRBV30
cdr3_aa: CAWKATGASPLHF

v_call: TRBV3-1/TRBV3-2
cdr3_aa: CASSQDRRQAVGYTF

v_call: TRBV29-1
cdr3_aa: CSVEIEARGPLHF

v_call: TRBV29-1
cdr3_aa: CSAGGQGEEQYF

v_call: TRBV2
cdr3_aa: CASSRDRNEKLFF

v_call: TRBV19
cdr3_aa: CASSIDPDRVSTEAFF

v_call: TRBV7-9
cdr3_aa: CASSLGVGLNNEQFF

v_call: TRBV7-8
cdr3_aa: CASSPDLLSGNTIYF

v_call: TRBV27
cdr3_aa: CASRSPSVGHLEQYF

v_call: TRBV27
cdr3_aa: CASSLGGSRDTQYF

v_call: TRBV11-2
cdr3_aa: CASSPGIAEAFF

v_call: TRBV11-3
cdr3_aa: CASSSPARNYEQYF

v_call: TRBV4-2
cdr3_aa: CASSQQLAGSYNEQFF

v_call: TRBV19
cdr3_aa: CASSWGASGNTIYF

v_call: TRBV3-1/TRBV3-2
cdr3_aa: CASSARRGQGAKGGYTF

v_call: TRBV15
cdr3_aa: CATSRVPTSGGLSSYNEQFF

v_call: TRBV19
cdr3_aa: CASSIDGDRASPLHF

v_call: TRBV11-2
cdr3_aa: CAVRGSGGDEQYF

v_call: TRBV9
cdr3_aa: CASSVVNGGASDTQYF

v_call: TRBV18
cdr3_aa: CASSFRGSTDTQYF

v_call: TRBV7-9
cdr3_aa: CASNGPTSNEQFF

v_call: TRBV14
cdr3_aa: CASSQVSLAADTQYF

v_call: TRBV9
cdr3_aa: CASSVDTGFSYEQYF

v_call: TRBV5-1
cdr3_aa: CASSRQGAQNTEAFF

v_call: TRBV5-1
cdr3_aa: CASRGTGANSPLHF

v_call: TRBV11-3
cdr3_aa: CASSLGTSTGELFF

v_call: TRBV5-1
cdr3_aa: CASSPGQNEQFF

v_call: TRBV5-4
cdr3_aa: CASSPTVKGEKLFF

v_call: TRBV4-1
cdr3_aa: CASSQELGSINYGYTF

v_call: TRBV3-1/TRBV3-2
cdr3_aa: CASSQDTRIYEQYF

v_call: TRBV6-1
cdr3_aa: CASSENEGGGRNTEAFF